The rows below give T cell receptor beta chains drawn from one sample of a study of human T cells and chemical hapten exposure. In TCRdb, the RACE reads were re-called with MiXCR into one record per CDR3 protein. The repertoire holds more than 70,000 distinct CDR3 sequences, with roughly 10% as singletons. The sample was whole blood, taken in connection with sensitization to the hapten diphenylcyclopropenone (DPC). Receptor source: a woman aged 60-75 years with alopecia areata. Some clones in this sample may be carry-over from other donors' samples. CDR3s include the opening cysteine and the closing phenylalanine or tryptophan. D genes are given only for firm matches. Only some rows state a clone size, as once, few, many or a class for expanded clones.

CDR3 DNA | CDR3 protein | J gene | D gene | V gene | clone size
TGTGCCAGCAGTGACAGGGCCTACGGGCAGTACTTC | CASSDRAYGQYF | TRBJ2-7 | - | TRBV6-1 | -
TGTGCCAGCAGCTCTCTCCCTATTGGGTCGAACACTGAAGCTTTCTTT | CASSSLPIGSNTEAFF | TRBJ1-1 | - | TRBV7-2 | many
TGCAGCGTTACAGGGTTCTATGGCTACACCTTC | CSVTGFYGYTF | TRBJ1-2 | - | TRBV29-1 | -
TGTGCCAGCAGCAACACTGAAGCTTTCTTT | CASSNTEAFF | TRBJ1-1 | - | TRBV7-9 | many
TGTGCCAGCACCCTCGTAGAGGGCTCCACCGGGGAGCTGTTTTTT | CASTLVEGSTGELFF | TRBJ2-2 | - | TRBV28 | many
TGTGCCAGCAGTGAATTAATGGGGGCTGGTTATGGCTACACCTTC | CASSELMGAGYGYTF | TRBJ1-2 | - | TRBV2 | few
TGCAGCGTTGCTAGCGGGGGAACCACAGATACGCAGTATTTT | CSVASGGTTDTQYF | TRBJ2-3 | TRBD2 | TRBV29-1 | few
TGTGCCAGCAGCGTAGTCAGGAACACTGAAGCTTTCTTT | CASSVVRNTEAFF | TRBJ1-1 | - | TRBV9 | -
TGTGCCAGTAGTATCCTCCTGTTGCAGGGGAAGGATGGCTACACCTTC | CASSILLLQGKDGYTF | TRBJ1-2 | - | TRBV19 | many
TGCAGCGCCGGGGGCACCTCGGGCCAGACCCAGTACTTC | CSAGGTSGQTQYF | TRBJ2-5 | - | TRBV29-1 | -
TGTGCCAGCCGGGGCACCGGGGAGCTGTTTTTT | CASRGTGELFF | TRBJ2-2 | - | TRBV3-1 | few
TGCAGTGCTAGTTCTCGGGGGGGGCAAGAGACCCAGTACTTC | CSASSRGGQETQYF | TRBJ2-5 | TRBD2 | TRBV20-1 | many
TGTGCCTGGAGTCCCGTGGCACACTTCCTCTCCTACGAGCAGTACTTC | CAWSPVAHFLSYEQYF | TRBJ2-7 | - | TRBV30 | many
TGTGCCAGCAGCTTAGGTGGGCAAGAGACCCAGTACTTC | CASSLGGQETQYF | TRBJ2-5 | - | TRBV7-2 | many
TGTGCCAGCAGCTTAGGAACGCAGGGGCATGGGTATGGCTACACCTTC | CASSLGTQGHGYGYTF | TRBJ1-2 | - | TRBV11-2 | many
TGTGCCAGCAGCTTACAGGGGTCCCACGAGCAGTACTTC | CASSLQGSHEQYF | TRBJ2-7 | - | TRBV11-3 | few
TGCGCCAGCAGCTTGGGACTAGCGGGGTTCACAGATACGCAGTATTTT | CASSLGLAGFTDTQYF | TRBJ2-3 | TRBD2 | TRBV5-1 | many
TGTGCCAGCAGCTGGACACTGAACACTGAAGCTTTCTTT | CASSWTLNTEAFF | TRBJ1-1 | - | TRBV7-3 | medium-sized
TGCAGCGTTTACAGGGGATCTGTGGACGGGGAGCTGTTTTTT | CSVYRGSVDGELFF | TRBJ2-2 | TRBD1 | TRBV29-1 | few
TGCAGCGTTAGACAGGGGGCGAAGGATCAGCCCCAGCATTTT | CSVRQGAKDQPQHF | TRBJ1-5 | TRBD1 | TRBV29-1 | -
TGTGCCAGCAGCTTAGTGTTCTCTGAAGCTTTCTTT | CASSLVFSEAFF | TRBJ1-1 | - | TRBV7-8 | few
TGCAGCTCAAGGGACACTGAAGCTTTCTTT | CSSRDTEAFF | TRBJ1-1 | - | TRBV29-1 | few
TGTGCCAGCAGCTTATTGGCGGGGAGGACTAGCGGGGCTAGCACAGATACGCAGTATTTT | CASSLLAGRTSGASTDTQYF | TRBJ2-3 | TRBD2 | TRBV7-3 | -
TGTGCCAGCAGCCAGGGGATTCAGCCCCAGCATTTT | CASSQGIQPQHF | TRBJ1-5 | - | TRBV14 | many
TGTGCCAGCAGCTTGGTGCAGGGGTCCTTGCAGTACTTC | CASSLVQGSLQYF | TRBJ2-7 | - | TRBV11-3 | few
TGCGCCAGCAGCCGACAGACTAGCGGGGTCAACACCGGGGAGCTGTTTTTT | CASSRQTSGVNTGELFF | TRBJ2-2 | TRBD2 | TRBV4-1 | many
TGTGCCAGCATCGGAGGGGATTCACCCCTCCACTTT | CASIGGDSPLHF | TRBJ1-6 | - | TRBV6-6 | many
TGTGCCAGCAGCCGAGGCCAGAACACAGATACGCAGTATTTT | CASSRGQNTDTQYF | TRBJ2-3 | - | TRBV7-6 | -
TGTGCCAGCAGTTCGGATCCCCCAGTTGAGACCCAGTACTTC | CASSSDPPVETQYF | TRBJ2-5 | - | TRBV2 | -
TGCAGTGTATTCCAAGAGACCCAGTACTTC | CSVFQETQYF | TRBJ2-5 | - | TRBV20-1 | many
TGTGCTAGTCAGGGTTCTGGCACAGATACGCAGTATTTT | CASQGSGTDTQYF | TRBJ2-3 | - | TRBV7-7 | many